This entry is about one T cell receptor (beta chain). Only in-frame clones appear in the TCRdb table, and some are missing; sequencing was by immunoSEQ multiplex PCR. The sample shows some 71,000 clones, 80% to 90% of them seen only once. The sample belongs to a study of T cell responses to AZD1222 COVID-19 vaccine. V was clipped by 6 bases and J by 5 bases; unmatched bases: 6. Germline V lookup: CDR1 MNHEY, CDR2 SMNVEV (reference sequence). The CDR3 is 15 amino acids. The TCR sequence derives from an adult who received the AZD1222 COVID-19 vaccine. The starting material was peripheral blood, obtained 28 days after the second AZD1222 dose. The chain carries TRBV27 and TRBJ2-7; TRBD2 matches 14 bases. DNA of the CDR3: TGTGCCAGCAGCCCTAGGGGACTAGCGGGAGACGAGCAGTACTTC. The encoded protein is CASSPRGLAGDEQYF.